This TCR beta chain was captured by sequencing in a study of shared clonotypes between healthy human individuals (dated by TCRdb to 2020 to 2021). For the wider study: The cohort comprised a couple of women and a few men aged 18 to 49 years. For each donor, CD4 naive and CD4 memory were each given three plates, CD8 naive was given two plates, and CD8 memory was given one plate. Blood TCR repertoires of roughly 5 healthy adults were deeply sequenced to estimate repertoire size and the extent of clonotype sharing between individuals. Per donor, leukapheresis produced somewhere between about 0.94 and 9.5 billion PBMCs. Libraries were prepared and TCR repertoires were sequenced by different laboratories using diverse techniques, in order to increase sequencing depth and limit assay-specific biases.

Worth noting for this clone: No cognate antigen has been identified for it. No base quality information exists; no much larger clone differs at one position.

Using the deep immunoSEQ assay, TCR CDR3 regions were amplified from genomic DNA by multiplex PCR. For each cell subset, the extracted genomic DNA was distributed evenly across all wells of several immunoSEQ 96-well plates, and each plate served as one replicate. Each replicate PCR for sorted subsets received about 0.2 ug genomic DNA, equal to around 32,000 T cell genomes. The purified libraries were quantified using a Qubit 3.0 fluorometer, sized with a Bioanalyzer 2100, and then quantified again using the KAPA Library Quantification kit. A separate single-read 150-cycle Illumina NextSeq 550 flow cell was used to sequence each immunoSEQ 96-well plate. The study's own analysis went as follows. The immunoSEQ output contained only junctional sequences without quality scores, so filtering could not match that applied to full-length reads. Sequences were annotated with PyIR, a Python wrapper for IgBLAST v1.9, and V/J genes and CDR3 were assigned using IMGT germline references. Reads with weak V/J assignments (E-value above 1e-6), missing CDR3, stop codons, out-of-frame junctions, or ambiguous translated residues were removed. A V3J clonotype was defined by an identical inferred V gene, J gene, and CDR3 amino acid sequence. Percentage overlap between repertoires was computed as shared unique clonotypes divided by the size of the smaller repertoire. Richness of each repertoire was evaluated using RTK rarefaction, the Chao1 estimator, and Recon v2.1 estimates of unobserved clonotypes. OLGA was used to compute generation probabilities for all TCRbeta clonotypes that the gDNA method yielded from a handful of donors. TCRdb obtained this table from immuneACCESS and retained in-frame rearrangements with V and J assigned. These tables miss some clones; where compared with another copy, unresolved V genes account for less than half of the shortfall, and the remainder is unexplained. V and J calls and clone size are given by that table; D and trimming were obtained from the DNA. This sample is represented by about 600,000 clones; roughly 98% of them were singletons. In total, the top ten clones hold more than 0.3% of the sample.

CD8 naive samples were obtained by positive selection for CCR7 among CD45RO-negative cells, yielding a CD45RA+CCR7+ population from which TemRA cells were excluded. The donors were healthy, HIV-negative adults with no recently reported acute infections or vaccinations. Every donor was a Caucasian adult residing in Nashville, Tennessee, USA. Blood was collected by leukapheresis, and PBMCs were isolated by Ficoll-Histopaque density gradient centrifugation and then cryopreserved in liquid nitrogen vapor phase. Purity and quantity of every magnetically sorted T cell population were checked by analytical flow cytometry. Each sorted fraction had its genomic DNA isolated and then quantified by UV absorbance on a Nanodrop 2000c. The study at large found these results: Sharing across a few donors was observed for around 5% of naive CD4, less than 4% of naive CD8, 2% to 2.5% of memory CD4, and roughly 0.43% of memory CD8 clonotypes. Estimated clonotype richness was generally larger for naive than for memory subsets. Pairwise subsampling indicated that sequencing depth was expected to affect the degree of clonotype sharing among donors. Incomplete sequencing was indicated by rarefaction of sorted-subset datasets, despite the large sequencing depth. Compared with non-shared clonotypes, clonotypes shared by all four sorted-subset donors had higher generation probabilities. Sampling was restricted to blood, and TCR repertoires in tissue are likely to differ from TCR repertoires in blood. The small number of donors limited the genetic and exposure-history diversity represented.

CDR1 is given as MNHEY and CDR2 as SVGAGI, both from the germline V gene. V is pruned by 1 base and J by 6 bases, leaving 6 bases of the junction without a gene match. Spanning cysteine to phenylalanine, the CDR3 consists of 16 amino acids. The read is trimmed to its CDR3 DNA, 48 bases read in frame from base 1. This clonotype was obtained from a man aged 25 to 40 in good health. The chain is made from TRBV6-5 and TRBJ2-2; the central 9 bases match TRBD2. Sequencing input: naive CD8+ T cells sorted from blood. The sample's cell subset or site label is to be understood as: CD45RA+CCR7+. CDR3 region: CASSYWVSGSAGELFF. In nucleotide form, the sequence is TGTGCCAGCAGTTACTGGGTTAGCGGGAGTGCCGGGGAGCTGTTTTTT.